A selection of T cell receptor beta chains follows, all from one sample in a study of T-cell memory formation after mild COVID-19. TCRdb recomputed calls from the 5' RACE reads with MiXCR, one row per CDR3 protein. This sample yields about 400,000 distinct CDR3 sequences, of which approximately 15% are seen a single time; approximately 21% belongs to the top ten. The sample taken for sequencing was PBMCs or a T cell subset sorted from them (not recorded which). The origin of the receptors is a man aged 18 to 35 who had mild COVID-19 (a few samples of this study predate the infection). Cell type and time point are not known. The CDR3 runs from the conserved cysteine through the conserved F or W. Each record gives: clone size, J gene, D gene, V gene, CDR3 DNA, CDR3 protein. A D gene is named only where the DNA matches it firmly. Some rows have no size entry. The others give once, few or many, or a class for an expanded clone.

few,TRBJ2-7,.,TRBV5-1,TGCGCCAGCAGCCCTCAGACGGGGAGCTACGAGCAGTACTTC,CASSPQTGSYEQYF
.,TRBJ2-3,TRBD2,TRBV30,TGTGCCTGGACCTTGGGAGGGGTTCCAGATACGCAGTATTTT,CAWTLGGVPDTQYF
.,TRBJ2-5,TRBD1,TRBV5-1,TGCGCCAGCAGCTTGGTCGGCAGGGGGTATGAAGAGACCCAGTACTTC,CASSLVGRGYEETQYF
.,TRBJ1-5,.,TRBV7-7,TGTGCTAGCAGCTTCCATACGGACCGGGACCAGGTGACGGGTGGCAATCAGCCCCAGCATTTT,CASSFHTDRDQVTGGNQPQHF
.,TRBJ2-5,.,TRBV5-1,TGCGCCAGCCGGGGTTCGGGAACCCTCTGGGCCCAGTACTTC,CASRGSGTLWAQYF
.,TRBJ1-1,TRBD1,TRBV7-2,TGTGCCAGCAGCTCCCGACAGGGAGGCACTGAAGCTTTCTTT,CASSSRQGGTEAFF
few,TRBJ2-3,TRBD2,TRBV12-3/TRBV12-4,TGTGCCAGCACCCCCCCCGAGCGGGGGCCAGATACGCAGTATTTT,CASTPPERGPDTQYF
.,TRBJ1-6,TRBD1,TRBV6-2/TRBV6-3,TGTGCCAGCAGTGACCGACAGGGAGTTTATAATTCACCCCTCCACTTT,CASSDRQGVYNSPLHF
few,TRBJ2-2,TRBD1,TRBV4-1,TGCGCCAGCAGCCAGGTAGGGGGCTGGAACACCGGGGAGCTGTTTTTT,CASSQVGGWNTGELFF
few,TRBJ2-1,TRBD1,TRBV7-2,TGTGCCAGCAGCGTATGGACAGGGGCTCGCAATGAGCAGTTCTTC,CASSVWTGARNEQFF
many,TRBJ2-7,.,TRBV7-2,TGTGCCAGCAGCTTTGGCAGGCACTCCTACGAGCAGTACTTC,CASSFGRHSYEQYF
few,TRBJ2-3,TRBD1,TRBV9,TGTGCCAGCAGCAATAGGACAGGGGGAAGCACAGATACGCAGTATTTT,CASSNRTGGSTDTQYF
.,TRBJ2-3,.,TRBV2,TGTGCCAGCAAACCGACAGGCGGTACGCAGTATTTT,CASKPTGGTQYF
.,TRBJ2-7,.,TRBV7-3,TGTGCCAGCAGCTCAGGACAGCTTAGCTCCTACGAGCAGTACTTC,CASSSGQLSSYEQYF
few,TRBJ1-6,.,TRBV6-6,TGTGCCAGCAGTTACTCTCCTTTCCTGAGCTCCTATAATTCACCCCTCCACTTT,CASSYSPFLSSYNSPLHF
few,TRBJ2-5,.,TRBV6-5,TGTGCCAGCAGTTCGTCCTACCCTTCTGCGGAAAAGACCCAGTACTTC,CASSSSYPSAEKTQYF
few,TRBJ1-5,.,TRBV3-1,TGTGCCAGCAGCCATACTGAGGGTCCCCAGCATTTT,CASSHTEGPQHF
many,TRBJ2-1,.,TRBV20-1,TGCAGTGCCACAGGGAACTGGTCCTACAATGAGCAGTTCTTC,CSATGNWSYNEQFF
.,TRBJ2-1,.,TRBV6-2/TRBV6-3,TGTGCCAGCAGTTACTCTGGGGTCGGGGTCTACAATGAGCAGTTCTTC,CASSYSGVGVYNEQFF
.,TRBJ1-4,.,TRBV4-1,TGCGCCAGCAGCCAAGCCCCCGGGGGCGGCGAAAAACTGTTTTTT,CASSQAPGGGEKLFF
.,TRBJ2-6,.,TRBV12-3/TRBV12-4,TGTGCCAGCAGTTTTCATGGGTTTTCTTCTGGGGCCAACGTCCTGACTTTC,CASSFHGFSSGANVLTF
many,TRBJ1-1,TRBD1,TRBV5-1,TGCGCCAGCAGGGCTAGCATCGGACAGGGCCACTTTCCGGCTTTCTTT,CASRASIGQGHFPAFF
.,TRBJ2-5,TRBD2,TRBV12-3/TRBV12-4,TGTGCCAGCAGAGCAAGCGGGGGGCTTAAAGAGACCCAGTACTTC,CASRASGGLKETQYF